Given below is one T cell receptor beta chain in context. The sample belongs to a study of shared clonotypes between healthy human individuals. The germline CDR1 and CDR2 sequences are SGHTA and FQGNSA. Trimming cost V 1 base and J 4 bases; bases outside gene matches: 5. The CDR3 sequence is 15 residues long. Generated by immunoSEQ multiplex PCR, the TCRdb table keeps only in-frame clones and is missing some. The sample yields some 1.5 million clones, roughly 95% seen once. The sample was naive CD4+ T cells sorted from blood. The subset was: CD45RA+ positively selected. The chain combines TRBV7-2 with TRBJ1-1, with TRBD1 identical over 8 bases. This clonotype was sampled from a man aged 30-40 years in good health. CDR3 coding DNA: TGTGCCAGCAGCTTAGTTACAGGGGGAAGCACTGAAGCTTTCTTT. Translation: CASSLVTGGSTEAFF.